Listed here are 13 T cell receptor beta chains from one sample, sequenced in a study of T cell responses to AZD1222 COVID-19 vaccine. Some clones are missing from TCRdb's copy, which holds only in-frame ones; the method was immunoSEQ multiplex PCR. The sample has over 150,000 clones; 88% are singletons. Sequenced material: peripheral blood, taken on day 0 of AZD1222 vaccination. The receptors here all came from an adult in good health.

The rearrangement joins TRBV5-1 to TRBJ2-1, with a weak D call TRBD2 (6 bases). The CDR3 contains 16 residues. Germline assignment: CDR1 SGHRS and CDR2 YFSETQ. The V gene lost 4 bases and the J gene lost 0 bases, with 14 bases spanning the gap. The DNA of the CDR3 is TGCGCCAGCAGCGCAGACCGTAGCGGCTCCTACAATGAGCAGTTCTTC. It yields the protein CASSADRSGSYNEQFF.

The chain links TRBV15 to TRBJ2-3; 10 bases are shared with TRBD2. After removal of 4 bases from V and 4 bases from J, the junction contained 8 bases not matched to a gene. The CDR3 length is 16 residues. Germline loops: CDR1 LNHNV, CDR2 YYDKDF (reference sequence). Written as DNA, the CDR3 is TGTGCCACCAGCATATCTGGGACTAGCGTCGCAGATACGCAGTATTTT. Translating it yields CATSISGTSVADTQYF.

This chain links TRBV21-1 with TRBJ1-1. TRBV21-1 is a pseudogene locus. The CDR3 spans 14 residues. The DNA of the CDR3 is TGTGCCAGCAGCAAAGACCGGGGCCGGGATGAAGCTTTCTTT. It translates to CASSKDRGRDEAFF.

The chain is built from TRBV6-2 or TRBV6-3 and TRBJ2-1; D gene ambiguous. Trimming removed 6 bases at V and 7 bases at J, with 7 bases between. CDR1 and CDR2 from the germline V gene are MNHEY and SVGEGT. The CDR3 has 11 residues. The CDR3 loop reads CASSNINEQFF. In DNA form, the CDR3 reads TGTGCCAGCAGCAACATAAATGAGCAGTTCTTC.

The V gene is TRBV7-9, the J gene TRBJ1-4; no reliable D call. Trimming shortened V by 11 bases and J by 7 bases, and 11 bases separated the two germline ends. Germline lookup yields CDR1 SEHNR and CDR2 FQNEAQ (reference sequence). The length of the CDR3 is 11 residues. The DNA for the CDR3 is TGTGCCGGCTATTTCAGTGAAAAACTGTTTTTT. As protein: CAGYFSEKLFF.

CDR3 protein: CASSLGTLKGPGRGETQYF. The CDR3, as DNA: TGTGCCAGCAGCTTAGGAACGTTAAAAGGTCCGGGCCGGGGAGAGACCCAGTACTTC. The chain combines TRBV7-9 with TRBJ2-5, with D maybe TRBD2 (5 bases). The germline V gene encodes CDR1 SEHNR and CDR2 FQNEAQ (reference sequence). This CDR3 has 19 residues. Trimming took 1 base from V and 4 from J, leaving 25 bases between them.

The chain couples TRBV5-6 to TRBJ1-1, with D possibly matching TRBD1 (6 bases). The V and J ends lost 1 base and 1 base respectively, with 17 bases between them. The germline gives CDR1 SGHDT, CDR2 YYEEEE. CDR3 size: 17 residues. Here the CDR3 DNA reads TGTGCCAGCAGCTTGAGGGCCGGCGGGGGCTGGAACACTGAAGCTTTCTTT. Translating gives CASSLRAGGGWNTEAFF.

The V gene is TRBV14, the J gene TRBJ1-2; D is undetermined. The V end was cut by 4 bases, the J end by 4 bases, with 13 bases between. The CDR3 length is 14 residues. Germline V gene lookup returns CDR1 SGHDN and CDR2 FVKESK. This CDR3 is CASSPSGRSYGYTF. In nucleotides, the CDR3 is TGTGCCAGCAGCCCCTCCGGCAGGAGCTATGGCTACACCTTC.

This rearrangement joins TRBV10-3 to TRBJ2-2; no definite D call. The CDR3 spans 13 residues. Per the germline V gene, CDR1 is ENHRY and CDR2 is SYGVKD. V was cut by 11 bases and J by 1 base, with 11 bases left in between. The CDR3 loop is CAPRRLNTGELFF. DNA for the CDR3: TGTGCCCCACGGCGGCTGAACACCGGGGAGCTGTTTTTT.

This sequence joins TRBV28 and TRBJ2-7; either TRBD1 or TRBD2 may supply D (6 bases each). With 2 bases removed from V and 6 bases from J, the gap between germline ends came to 8 bases. The CDR3 loop spans 12 amino acids. In germline, CDR1 is MDHEN, CDR2 SYDVKM. CDR3 bases: TGTGCCAGCAGTTTAGGGGGGCGCGAGCAGTACTTC. This gives the protein CASSLGGREQYF.

The J gene is TRBJ2-1, the V gene TRBV11-3; 7 nucleotides match TRBD2. V dropped 2 bases and J dropped 5; count of bases not matched to a gene: 3. Germline V gives CDR1 SGHNT, CDR2 YENEEA. The CDR3 loop spans 14 amino acids. This chain's CDR3 is CASSLHRGDNEQFF. The CDR3, as DNA: TGTGCCAGCAGCTTACATCGGGGGGACAATGAGCAGTTCTTC.

The V and J genes are TRBV3-1 (or the pseudogene TRBV3-2) and TRBJ1-2; tentatively, D is TRBD1 (5 bases). The CDR3 covers 14 residues. V was trimmed by 0 bases and J by 4 bases, leaving 9 bases between them. Per the germline V gene, CDR1 is LGHDT and CDR2 is YNNKEL (reference sequence). The chain's CDR3 is CASSQDTGLYGYTF. For the CDR3, the DNA is TGTGCCAGCAGCCAAGATACAGGCCTCTATGGCTACACCTTC.

As DNA, the CDR3 is TGTGCCAGCAGCTCGCTCCCTGGGGGGGAAAAACTGTTTTTT. It encodes CASSSLPGGEKLFF. This chain connects TRBV11-2 to TRBJ1-4, with TRBD1 as a possible D gene (5 bases). Trimming cost V 4 bases and J 8 bases, with 14 bases left between them. Germline CDR1 SGHAT, CDR2 FQNNGV. CDR3 size: 14 residues. Supplemented by reference TRBV11-2 and TRBJ1-4, the full variable domain reads EAGVAQSPRYKIIEKRQSVAFWCNPISGHATLYWYQQILGQGPKLLIQFQNNGVVDDSQLPKDRFSAERLKGVDSTLKIQPAKLEDSAVYLCASSSLPGGEKLFFGSGTQLSVL.